This passage covers 32 T cell receptor beta chains from one sample sequenced in a study of cytomegalovirus exposure and HLA in healthy donors. Primers included in the PCR were 60 Vbeta and 13 Jbeta primers. Sequencing used immunoSEQ multiplex PCR; TCRdb keeps in-frame clones, though not all of them. The table has 96,000 or so clones, around 74% seen once. Input material: PBMCs. The receptor source for this set is a female donor in good health and CMV-seropositive.

The genes are TRBV7-6 and TRBJ2-5; possibly TRBD1 for D (6 bases). The CDR3 has 14 residues. V gave up 1 base and J gave up 2 bases, with 8 bases separating them. Germline V CDR1 and CDR2: SGHVS, FNYEAQ. CDR3 sequence: CASSLGTAQETQYF. The CDR3 nucleotides read TGTGCCAGCAGCTTAGGGACAGCACAAGAGACCCAGTACTTC.

This chain connects TRBV6-1 to TRBJ2-7; TRBD2 might be the D (6 bases). The germline CDR1 and CDR2 sequences are MNHNS and SASEGT. Deletions cut 0 bases from V and 2 bases from J, with 11 bases between. The CDR3 spans 15 residues. The CDR3 reads CASSEAPEGPYEQYF. In DNA form, the CDR3 reads TGTGCCAGCAGTGAAGCCCCGGAGGGTCCCTACGAGCAGTACTTC.

The rearrangement links TRBV7-2 to TRBJ1-3; 8 bases agree with TRBD1. CDR3 size: 17 residues. J was trimmed by 0 bases and V by 1 base; bases with no gene match: 5. Germline CDR1 reads SGHTA; CDR2 reads FQGNSA. CDR3 amino acids: CASSLVTGGSSGNTIYF. CDR3 DNA: TGTGCCAGCAGCTTAGTTACAGGGGGGAGCTCTGGAAACACCATATATTTT.

This clone occurred once. Its ends do not fully match the called genes, so a read error is possible. The chain joins TRBV7-9 to TRBJ1-6; no clear D. CDR3 size: 12 residues. CDR1 and CDR2 (germline): SEHNR, FQNEAQ (reference sequence). The CDR3 region has the DNA TGTTCCAGCAGCTTAGCTAGTTCACCCCTCCACTTT. It specifies CSSSLASSPLHF.

This clone appeared a single time. The chain is built from TRBV11-2 and TRBJ1-6; TRBD1 aligns across 7 bases. The junction had 5 bases not matched to a gene; V was cut back by 6 bases and J by 6 bases. The V gene's germline CDR1 is SGHAT and CDR2 FQNNGV. The CDR3 is 14 amino acids. The CDR3 reads CASSFRGINSPLHF. The CDR3 DNA reads as TGTGCCAGCAGTTTCAGGGGGATTAATTCACCCCTCCACTTT.

V usage is TRBV4-3 and J usage is TRBJ2-1; D ambiguous. The CDR3 runs 13 residues. V lost 0 bases and J lost 9, with 9 bases in between. The germline CDR1 and CDR2 sequences are LGHNA and YSLEER. The CDR3 coding sequence is TGCGCCAGCAGCCAAGAGCCCCGCAGTGAGCAGTTCTTC. Its protein is CASSQEPRSEQFF.

J is TRBJ2-5 and V is TRBV4-1; no definite D call. CDR1 is MGHRA, CDR2 YSYEKL, per germline. This CDR3 is 14 amino acids long. V was trimmed by 0 bases and J by 6 bases, leaving 11 bases between them. CDR3 region: CASSQDRERKTQYF. As DNA, the CDR3 is TGCGCCAGCAGCCAAGATCGAGAGCGAAAGACCCAGTACTTC.

This clone was seen a few times. The CDR3 sequence: CASRRTGGWGTGELFF. The CDR3 nucleotides read TGTGCCAGCAGACGGACAGGGGGCTGGGGCACCGGGGAGCTGTTTTTT. The chain employs TRBV5-8 and TRBJ2-2; the match to TRBD1 covers 11 bases. The germline CDR1 and CDR2 sequences are SGHTS and YDEGEE. The CDR3 is 16 amino acids. Trimming cost V 5 bases and J 4 bases; bases outside gene matches: 7.

The J gene is TRBJ2-5, the V gene TRBV5-1; 8 bases are shared with TRBD1. The germline gives CDR1 SGHRS, CDR2 YFSETQ. CDR3 length: 14 amino acids. The V and J ends lost 7 bases and 5 bases, in that order; junction bases with no gene match: 10. In nucleotides, the CDR3 is TGCGCCAGCGCAGGGGGCGTTTTTGGGGAGACCCAGTACTTC. Protein sequence: CASAGGVFGETQYF.

The V call is TRBV9, the J call TRBJ1-1; a possible D gene is TRBD1 (6 bases). Trimming stripped 5 bases from V and 6 bases from J, with 14 bases between. The CDR3 has 13 residues. Germline CDR1 reads SGDLS; CDR2 reads YYNGEE. For the CDR3, the DNA is TGTGCCAGCAGTGGGATCAGGGGATCTGAAGCTTTCTTT. Amino acids: CASSGIRGSEAFF.

The DNA for the CDR3 is TGTGCCAGCTCACCACCGGGTGCGGGGAGCCAAGAGACCCAGTACTTC. Protein: CASSPPGAGSQETQYF. The gene calls are TRBV18 and TRBJ2-5; perhaps TRBD2 as D (6 bases). The CDR3 loop spans 16 amino acids. V was shortened by 0 bases and J by 1 base, with 12 bases between the two germline ends. CDR1 and CDR2 (germline): KGHSH, LQKENI.

The gene calls are TRBV5-1 and TRBJ1-2; D remains ambiguous. The germline gives CDR1 SGHRS, CDR2 YFSETQ. The CDR3 covers 11 residues. V was pared by 7 bases and J by 4 bases, with 8 bases between. The CDR3 here is CASSGSYGYTF. As DNA, the CDR3 is TGCGCCAGCTCCGGGTCCTATGGCTACACCTTC.

The chain employs TRBV30 and TRBJ1-1; 7 bases match TRBD1. The V gene's germline CDR1 is GTSNPN and CDR2 SVGIG (reference sequence). Trimming at V came to 1 base and at J to 3 bases, leaving 2 bases not matched to a gene. The CDR3 has 13 amino acids. CDR3: CAWSADRDTEAFF. The DNA for the CDR3 is TGTGCCTGGAGTGCTGACAGGGACACTGAAGCTTTCTTT.

This clone was seen more than once but under ten times. The chain joins TRBV11-2 to TRBJ1-1, with a weak D call TRBD1 (5 bases). The CDR3 loop spans 14 amino acids. Germline CDR1 is SGHAT and CDR2 is FQNNGV. V shed 5 bases and J shed 4 bases, with 14 bases lying between them. The CDR3, as DNA: TGTGCCAGCAGCCTACGACGGGGGGGCACTGAAGCTTTCTTT. This sequence encodes CASSLRRGGTEAFF.

This chain joins TRBV6-4 and TRBJ2-3; 7 positions agree with TRBD2. The V gene's germline CDR1 is MRHNA and CDR2 SNTAGT. Germline trimming cut 5 bases from V and 5 bases from J; bases unmatched to any gene: 4. The CDR3 is 13 residues long. CDR3 in DNA: TGTGCCAGCAGTATCGTAGCGGGAGATACGCAGTATTTT. It translates to CASSIVAGDTQYF.

The gene calls are TRBV4-1 and TRBJ1-6; TRBD1 might be the D (6 bases). The CDR3 length is 15 residues. V was pared by 3 bases and J by 10 bases, with 16 bases between. Germline V gives CDR1 MGHRA, CDR2 YSYEKL. CDR3 in DNA: TGCGCCAGCAGCCAGACCGGGACCAGGGGCTCACCCCTCCACTTT. As protein: CASSQTGTRGSPLHF.

The J gene is TRBJ2-7, the V gene TRBV5-1; perhaps TRBD1 as D (5 bases). The germline V gene encodes CDR1 SGHRS and CDR2 YFSETQ. The CDR3 spans 14 residues. With 0 bases removed from V and 5 bases from J, the gap between germline ends came to 12 bases. In DNA form, the CDR3 reads TGCGCCAGCAGCTTGGGGGCTAGGGGCCACGAGCAGTACTTC. Translating it yields CASSLGARGHEQYF.

There are a few counts of this clone. This rearrangement joins TRBV2 to TRBJ1-5; no reliable D call. CDR1 is SNHLY, CDR2 FYNNEI, per germline. CDR3 size: 12 residues. The V end lost 4 bases, the J end lost 3 bases, and 4 bases lay between the germline ends. The CDR3 sequence: CASSGLNQPQHF. The CDR3 coding sequence is TGTGCCAGCAGTGGACTCAATCAGCCCCAGCATTTT.

A note on this clone: A junction boundary mismatches the germline segment, possibly from a read error. Other DNA sequences in this sample translate to the same CDR3. The gene calls are TRBV6-5 and TRBJ2-5; no definite D call. From germline, CDR1 is MNHEY and CDR2 SVGAGI. This CDR3 region has 14 residues. The CDR3 here is CASSYSNSHETQYF. The CDR3 DNA follows: TGTGCTAGCAGTTACTCGAACAGCCACGAGACCCAGTACTTC.

The V call is TRBV7-2, the J call TRBJ2-1; tentatively, D is TRBD2 (5 bases). Germline V gene data show CDR1 as SGHTA and CDR2 as FQGNSA. This CDR3 has 16 amino acids. V lost 7 bases to trimming and J lost 6 bases, with 22 bases between them. CDR3 sequence (DNA): TGTGCCAGCACCTCGGGGTTCCGAGCGTGGCGCAATGAGCAGTTCTTC. This translates into CASTSGFRAWRNEQFF.

The J gene is TRBJ2-1, the V gene TRBV19; D is undetermined. The CDR3 length is 12 residues. Germline V gene sequence: CDR1 LNHDA, CDR2 SQIVND (reference sequence). Trimming shortened V by 5 bases and J by 9 bases, and 11 bases separated the two germline ends. Here the CDR3 reads CASSVLGAEQFF. The CDR3 DNA follows: TGTGCCAGTAGTGTCCTGGGCGCTGAGCAGTTCTTC.

In this sample, this clone is medium-sized. The chain employs TRBV6-6 and TRBJ2-1, with 9 bases matching TRBD1. This CDR3 spans 15 amino acids. Germline CDR1 MNHNY, CDR2 SVGAGI (reference sequence). Trimming at V came to 7 bases and at J to 5 bases, leaving 9 bases not matched to a gene. CDR3 DNA sequence: TGTGCCAGCACCACACCGGACAGGGGACACAATGAGCAGTTCTTC. This encodes CASTTPDRGHNEQFF.

This clone appeared once. The V call is TRBV6-5, the J call TRBJ1-5; D possibly corresponds to TRBD1 (5 bases). The CDR3 contains 13 residues. V gave up 4 bases and J gave up 5 bases, with 9 bases separating them. Germline values: CDR1 MNHEY, CDR2 SVGAGI. In DNA form, the CDR3 reads TGTGCCAGCAGTTTCGACAGTTATCAGCCCCAGCATTTT. Residues: CASSFDSYQPQHF.

The chain carries TRBV7-2 and TRBJ1-2; TRBD1 aligns across 8 bases. The germline V gene has CDR1 SGHTA and CDR2 FQGNSA. Unmatched junction bases numbered 15, after V lost 7 bases and J lost 8 bases. This CDR3 region has 15 residues. In nucleotides, the CDR3 is TGTGCCAGCACCGGACGACAGGGGCTCATTCGGGGCTACACCTTC. Translated: CASTGRQGLIRGYTF.

V gene TRBV29-1 combines with J gene TRBJ1-1, with a weak D call TRBD1 (6 bases). This CDR3 contains 12 residues. Germline V CDR1 and CDR2: SQVTM, ANQGSEA. Trimming cost V 7 bases and J 3 bases, with 12 bases left between them. The CDR3 spells CSAATGDTEAFF. CDR3 coding DNA: TGCAGCGCCGCGACAGGAGACACTGAAGCTTTCTTT.

The V and J genes are TRBV7-8 and TRBJ1-1, with D maybe TRBD1 (5 bases). CDR1 and CDR2 from the germline V gene are SGHVS and FQNEAQ. Trimming cost V 3 bases and J 3 bases, with 11 bases left between them. CDR3 length: 14 residues. The CDR3 region has the DNA TGTGCCAGCAGCTTCCGGGGGTCTGACACTGAAGCTTTCTTT. Its protein is CASSFRGSDTEAFF.

This clone came up a few times. This chain uses TRBV5-6 with TRBJ2-1; the match to TRBD2 covers 7 bases. The CDR3 is made up of 16 amino acids. The germline V gene has CDR1 SGHDT and CDR2 YYEEEE. J was trimmed by 1 base and V by 2 bases; bases with no gene match: 6. The CDR3 spells CASSFLWGGSYNEQFF. The CDR3 DNA reads as TGTGCCAGCAGCTTTTTGTGGGGGGGATCCTACAATGAGCAGTTCTTC.

The chain has TRBV7-8 and TRBJ2-1; perhaps TRBD2 as D (5 bases). The CDR3 covers 16 residues. V was clipped by 4 bases and J by 4 bases, with 17 bases between them. CDR1 and CDR2 from the germline V gene are SGHVS and FQNEAQ. The CDR3 bases are TGTGCCAGCAGCTCCCACCGCGGGCCCCCTTACAATGAGCAGTTCTTC. Its protein product is CASSSHRGPPYNEQFF.

A single count supports this clone. The rearrangement joins TRBV11-2 to TRBJ2-2, with a tentative D call TRBD1 (8 bases). CDR1 is SGHAT, CDR2 FQNNGV, per germline. There are 19 residues in the CDR3. V lost 2 bases and J lost 6, with 25 bases in between. CDR3: CASSLRGGQASPRSGELFF. The CDR3 DNA reads TGTGCCAGCAGCTTAAGGGGGGGACAGGCGTCTCCTCGGTCCGGGGAGCTGTTTTTT.

V is TRBV5-1 and J is TRBJ2-7; TRBD2 aligns across 7 bases. The CDR3 contains 14 residues. V was pared by 3 bases and J by 6 bases, with 9 bases of the junction left unmatched. CDR1 is SGHRS and CDR2 is YFSETQ in the germline V gene. In DNA form, the CDR3 reads TGCGCCAGCAGCTCGGGGGGAGCGGGGCGCGAGCAGTACTTC. Protein: CASSSGGAGREQYF.

The J gene is TRBJ1-2, the V gene TRBV2; unclear D gene. The germline CDR1 and CDR2 sequences are SNHLY and FYNNEI. CDR3 length: 13 residues. V lost 8 bases and J lost 7, with 17 bases in between. The DNA of the CDR3 is TGTGCCAGCCCCCCCCGAGACACGGCTGGCTACACCTTC. Its translation: CASPPRDTAGYTF.

The V call is TRBV6-5, the J call TRBJ2-7, with TRBD1 as a possible D gene (5 bases). The ends were cut back, 8 bases at V and 2 bases at J, with 19 bases in the middle. The CDR3 loop spans 15 amino acids. Per germline, CDR1 MNHEY and CDR2 SVGAGI. CDR3 protein: CASGLQGPPTYEQYF. CDR3 in DNA: TGTGCCAGCGGCCTCCAGGGCCCCCCAACCTACGAGCAGTACTTC.